Following are 4 T cell receptor beta chains from one sample sequenced in a study of vaccination and CD4 T cells after COVID-19. Their antigen targets remain unknown. Documented treatment: approximately 9-day PBMC culture with coronavirus spike peptide pools or control peptides (ViraFEST assay). Scientists ran DNA taken from cultured CD4+ T cells through the Oncomine TCR Beta short-read assay for sequencing. Each CDR3 protein is one row after TCRdb ran MiXCR on the PCR reads. The sample lists 5,000 or so distinct CDR3 sequences; 30% were seen once. Sequencing was performed on CD4+ T cells from blood, cultured in vitro, taken after SARS-CoV-2 vaccination. These receptors were collected from a human donor who had recovered from COVID-19.

The chain combines TRBV28 with TRBJ2-7; the D call may be TRBD1 or TRBD2 (5 bases each). Trimming shortened V by 5 bases and J by 3 bases, and 17 bases separated the two germline ends. The CDR3 spans 15 residues. From germline, CDR1 is MDHEN and CDR2 SYDVKM. The CDR3 spells CASSPDGTSSYEQYF. As DNA, the CDR3 is TGTGCCAGCAGTCCAGACGGGACCAGCAGCTACGAGCAGTACTTC.

By share of the sample, this clonotype is medium-sized. DNA for the CDR3: TGCAGTGCTAGAGATCACCAGCGGCAAGAGACCCAGTACTTC. Encoded protein: CSARDHQRQETQYF. V usage is TRBV20-1 and J usage is TRBJ2-5; a possible D gene is TRBD2 (5 bases). Germline-derived CDR1 and CDR2 are DFQATT and SNEGSKA (reference sequence). The CDR3 consists of 14 residues. V lost 0 bases to trimming and J lost 2 bases, with 10 bases between them.

This clonotype was picked up a small number of times. The chain links TRBV20-1 to TRBJ2-7, with 10 bases matching TRBD1. This CDR3 has 13 residues. Germline CDR1 and CDR2: DFQATT and SNEGSKA (reference sequence). V shed 3 bases and J 12 bases; nucleotides not matched to a gene: 11. In DNA, the CDR3 is TGCAGTGCTAGGCGACAGGGGGCTTACCGCCCGTACTTC. This gives the protein CSARRQGAYRPYF.

This clonotype came up a few times. CDR3 region: CASSLGETLHF. The CDR3 DNA sequence: TGTGCCAGCAGCTTGGGGGAAACCCTCCACTTT. The chain links TRBV5-5 to TRBJ1-6; no clear D. The germline V gene encodes CDR1 SGHKS and CDR2 YYEKEE (reference sequence). The CDR3 runs 11 residues. V was pared by 0 bases and J by 14 bases, with 6 bases between. Full variable domain (missing parts from reference TRBV5-5 and TRBJ1-6): DAGVTQSPTHLIKTRGQQVTLRCSPISGHKSVSWYQQVLGQGPQFIFQYYEKEERGRGNFPDRFSARQFPNYSSELNVNALLLGDSALYLCASSLGETLHFGNGTRLTVT.